This entry concerns a single T cell receptor beta chain. The antigen is undetermined. The sample originates from a study of CD8 T cells in Susac syndrome. Study in general: Among the Susac syndrome patients who underwent sequencing, more than 5 had clinically active disease, while about eight of them were in remission. At the time of blood draw, patients with Susac syndrome were therapy-naive, receiving corticosteroids, or receiving intravenous immunoglobulin alone. General study results and limits: An acknowledgment was made by the study that its TCR sequencing and HLA analysis involved relatively few individuals.

CDR1 SGHRS and CDR2 YFSETQ come from the germline V gene. There are 15 residues in the CDR3. Trimming took 4 bases from V and 2 from J, leaving 16 bases between them. With random hexamers, reverse transcription was performed on roughly 0.5 to 1 ug of RNA. By means of immunoSEQ multiplex PCR, TCR beta CDR3 spanning 54 Vbeta and 13 Jbeta underwent amplification. TCRdb recomputed calls from the immunoSEQ multiplex PCR reads with MiXCR, one row per CDR3 protein. The sample has 110,000 to 150,000 distinct CDR3 sequences; 95% are singletons. The specimen was CD4+ T cells from PBMCs. This chain joins TRBV5-1 and TRBJ2-7; D might be TRBD2 (5 bases). The origin of this receptor is a human donor with Susac syndrome. The CDR3 sequence: CASSPGNSVTYEQYF. Here the CDR3 DNA reads TGCGCCAGCAGCCCGGGAAATAGCGTAACCTACGAGCAGTACTTC.